This T cell receptor beta chain was identified during a study of graft-versus-host responses after intestinal transplantation. Generated by immunoSEQ multiplex PCR, the TCRdb table keeps only in-frame clones and is missing some. The table has tens of thousands of clones, approximately 93% seen once. As for this clone: What it binds is not known.

The sequencing here drew on unstimulated CD8+ T cells sorted from spleen or lymph node cells, taken before intestinal transplant. The receptor was derived from a human donor who received an intestinal transplant.

The CDR3 DNA reads as TGTGCCATCAGGCGAAGACTAGCTTTTCAAGAGACCCAGTACTTC. Amino acids: CAIRRRLAFQETQYF. The chain employs TRBV10-3 and TRBJ2-5; TRBD2 matches 7 bases. With V trimmed by 6 bases and J by 2 bases, 9 bases remained unmatched. This CDR3 is built from 15 residues. CDR1 is ENHRY and CDR2 is SYGVKD in the germline V gene.